There are many counts of the clone carrying this TCR beta chain. The antigen is not known. Trimming pared 6 bases from V and 2 bases from J, leaving 14 bases between. The germline gives CDR1 MDHEN, CDR2 SYDVKM. This CDR3 contains 14 residues. TCRdb re-derived calls from the reads in MiXCR, one entry per CDR3 protein. The sample has tens of thousands of distinct CDR3 sequences, around 21% seen once. The data are from a study of lung T cells in sarcoidosis with Löfgren's syndrome. Study in general: Repertoire analyses centered on Löfgren's syndrome patients. Study-wide findings and caveats: Shared TRAV12-1 and TRBV2 CDR3 motifs across Löfgren's syndrome patients reportedly suggested public CD4+ TCRs. TRAV12-1 and TRBV2 were reportedly most expanded in Löfgren's patients. Paired TRAV12-1/TRBV2 TCRs showed CDR3 homology and preferential pairing.

The chain has TRBV28 and TRBJ2-7; TRBD2 is a possible D gene (5 bases). The clonotype was recovered from a human donor with sarcoidosis (Löfgren's syndrome or another form), or a control subject (not recorded which). The sample taken for sequencing was CD4+ T cells from PBMCs. The CDR3 nucleotides read TGTGCCAGCAGGGGGTGGATGCGGGCCTACGAGCAGTACTTC. Translation gives CASRGWMRAYEQYF.